These 10 T cell receptor beta chains share one sample of origin, sequenced in a study of blood T cells in healthy people across ages. Using a J-beta primer mix together with a sample-barcoded 5' primer, a second PCR was run for roughly 6 to 11 cycles. TCRdb called the 5' RACE reads again in MiXCR, with one record for every CDR3 protein. The data hold 1.4 million to 1.5 million distinct CDR3 sequences, with roughly 40% observed a single time. Sequences were obtained from blood. Receptors originate from a woman under 30 in good health.

About this clonotype: Possible read error: a much larger clone is one base away. Here the CDR3 DNA reads TGCAGCGTTGGTACAGGAGCCGACGAGCAGTACTTC. The encoded protein is CSVGTGADEQYF. The chain couples TRBV29-1 to TRBJ2-7; possibly TRBD1 for D (5 bases). The germline gives CDR1 SQVTM, CDR2 ANQGSEA. CDR3 length: 12 residues. Trimming removed 4 bases at V and 5 bases at J, with 12 bases between.

This clonotype was counted only a few times. The genes are TRBV12-3 or TRBV12-4 and TRBJ1-1, with D possibly being TRBD1 (6 bases). V was pared by 2 bases and J by 3 bases, with 10 bases between. This CDR3 comprises 14 residues. The CDR3: CASSLMGADTEAFF. The CDR3 coding sequence is TGTGCCAGCAGTTTAATGGGGGCGGACACTGAAGCTTTCTTT.

The V call is TRBV24-1, the J call TRBJ2-5; no clear D gene. V dropped 4 bases and J dropped 3 bases, with 5 bases sitting between them. Per germline, CDR1 KGHDR and CDR2 SFDVKD. The CDR3 totals 12 residues. The CDR3 protein is CATSDLEETQYF. CDR3 nucleotides: TGTGCCACCAGTGACCTAGAAGAGACCCAGTACTTC.

The gene calls are TRBV6-5 and TRBJ2-5; D could derive from TRBD1 or TRBD2 (5 bases each). Per the germline V gene, CDR1 is MNHEY and CDR2 is SVGAGI. The CDR3 consists of 14 residues. V dropped 2 bases and J dropped 0 bases, with 7 bases sitting between them. The CDR3 region is CASSYGGHQETQYF. CDR3 DNA sequence: TGTGCCAGCAGTTACGGGGGACACCAAGAGACCCAGTACTTC.

This clonotype has more than one count but fewer than ten. As DNA, the CDR3 is TGTGCCAGCAGTAACGATGGACAGGGCTACGAGCAGTACTTC. It translates to CASSNDGQGYEQYF. The chain has TRBV6-5 and TRBJ2-7; 8 bases map to TRBD1. The J segment lost 3 bases and the V segment lost 5 bases, leaving 6 bases of the junction unmatched. Germline V lookup: CDR1 MNHEY, CDR2 SVGAGI. This CDR3 contains 14 residues.

The CDR3 here is CASSLSPNNEQFF. CDR3 coding DNA: TGTGCCAGCAGCTTGTCGCCTAACAATGAGCAGTTCTTC. J is TRBJ2-1 and V is TRBV7-2; D ambiguous. The CDR3 sequence is 13 residues long. The germline CDR1 and CDR2 sequences are SGHTA and FQGNSA. Deletions cut 3 bases from V and 5 bases from J, with 8 bases between.

This clonotype was seen more than once but under ten times. The CDR3 sequence is CASSLPGGRATDTQYF. CDR3 nucleotides: TGTGCCAGCAGTTTACCGGGGGGGCGTGCGACAGATACGCAGTATTTT. This chain joins TRBV28 and TRBJ2-3; 8 bases fit TRBD2. Germline trimming cut 2 bases from V and 3 bases from J; bases unmatched to any gene: 7. The V gene's germline CDR1 is MDHEN and CDR2 SYDVKM. This CDR3 has 16 residues. The entire variable domain, with the rest obtained from reference TRBV28 and TRBJ2-3, is as follows: DVKVTQSSRYLVKRTGEKVFLECVQDMDHENMFWYRQDPGLGLRLIYFSYDVKMKEKGDIPEGYSVSREKKERFSLILESASTNQTSMYLCASSLPGGRATDTQYFGPGTRLTVL.

This clonotype was seen many times. The CDR3 DNA is TGTGCCAGCAGCGTAGCTAGCGGGGGGGCTACGCAGTATTTT. This gives the protein CASSVASGGATQYF. The chain links TRBV9 to TRBJ2-3; 12 positions match TRBD2. Germline-derived CDR1 and CDR2 are SGDLS and YYNGEE. Germline trimming cut 0 bases from V and 8 bases from J; bases unmatched to any gene: 1. CDR3 length: 14 amino acids.

The table lists this clonotype with a few counts. The gene calls are TRBV3-1 and TRBJ2-2, with unresolved D. V dropped 3 bases and J dropped 6 bases, with 8 bases sitting between them. The CDR3 consists of 13 residues. CDR1 is LGHDT, CDR2 YNNKEL, per germline (reference sequence). CDR3 residues: CASSHQAAGELFF. The CDR3 DNA sequence: TGTGCCAGCAGCCATCAGGCAGCCGGGGAGCTGTTTTTT.

This clonotype was seen a handful of times. V usage is TRBV10-3 and J usage is TRBJ2-5; 9 bases are a match to TRBD1. Judging by the DNA end, TRBJ2-7 fits better; the J call may be wrong. The CDR3 runs 14 residues. CDR1 is ENHRY and CDR2 is SYGVKD in the germline V gene. CDR3 sequence: CAISPGQGLYEQYF. The CDR3, as DNA: TGTGCCATCAGCCCGGGACAGGGTCTCTACGAGCAGTACTTC.